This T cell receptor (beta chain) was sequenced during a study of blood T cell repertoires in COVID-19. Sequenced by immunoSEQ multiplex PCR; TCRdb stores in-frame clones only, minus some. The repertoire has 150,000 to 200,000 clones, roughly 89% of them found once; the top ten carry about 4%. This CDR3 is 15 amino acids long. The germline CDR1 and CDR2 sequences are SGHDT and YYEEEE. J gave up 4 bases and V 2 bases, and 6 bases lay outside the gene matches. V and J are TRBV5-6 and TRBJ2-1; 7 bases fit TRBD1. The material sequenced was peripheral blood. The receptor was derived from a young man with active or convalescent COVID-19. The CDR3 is CASSFYRGAYNEQFF. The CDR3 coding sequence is TGTGCCAGCAGCTTCTACAGGGGAGCGTACAATGAGCAGTTCTTC.